The 18 T cell receptor beta chains listed next were all sequenced from one sample in a study of blood T cell repertoires in COVID-19. Sequencing was performed with immunoSEQ multiplex PCR; in TCRdb, only in-frame clones are kept and a portion is missing. The table records some 140,000 clones, approximately 83% of them present only once. The sample consisted of peripheral blood. All receptors derive from a woman of 80 years or more with acute or convalescent COVID-19.

The chain joins TRBV4-1 to TRBJ1-2, with 8 positions matching TRBD1. This CDR3 contains 13 residues. Germline trimming cut 5 bases from V and 4 bases from J; bases unmatched to any gene: 3. Germline-derived CDR1 and CDR2 are MGHRA and YSYEKL. DNA for the CDR3: TGCGCCAGCAGCGACAGGGGTCTCTATGGCTACACCTTC. Amino acids: CASSDRGLYGYTF.

V gene TRBV27 combines with J gene TRBJ2-2, with 9 bases identical to TRBD1. CDR1 MNHEY and CDR2 SMNVEV come from the germline V gene (reference sequence). The CDR3 consists of 16 residues. The V and J ends lost 5 bases and 6 bases, in that order; junction bases with no gene match: 10. The CDR3 is CASSRPGQGPSGELFF. The DNA for the CDR3 is TGTGCCAGCAGTAGGCCGGGACAGGGCCCCTCCGGGGAGCTGTTTTTT.

The J gene is TRBJ1-4, the V gene TRBV3-1 (or the pseudogene TRBV3-2); D gene uncertain. In germline, CDR1 is LGHDT, CDR2 YNNKEL (reference sequence). Trimming stripped 1 base from V and 12 bases from J, with 9 bases between. The CDR3 length is 12 residues. The CDR3 spells CASSQVLTELFF. In DNA, the CDR3 is TGTGCCAGCAGCCAAGTGCTAACGGAACTGTTTTTT.

V usage is TRBV3-1 (or the pseudogene TRBV3-2) and J usage is TRBJ1-4; D perhaps matches TRBD1 (6 bases). CDR3 size: 14 residues. V dropped 7 bases and J dropped 1 base, with 10 bases sitting between them. Per the germline V gene, CDR1 is LGHDT and CDR2 is YNNKEL (reference sequence). This CDR3 is CASNTGKTNEKLFF. The CDR3 nucleotides read TGTGCCAGCAATACAGGGAAAACTAATGAAAAACTGTTTTTT.

J is TRBJ1-1 and V is TRBV29-1; TRBD1 might be the D (5 bases). The V gene's germline CDR1 is SQVTM and CDR2 ANQGSEA. V lost 6 bases and J lost 3, with 17 bases in between. The CDR3 consists of 14 residues. CDR3 region: CSVATVLGDTEAFF. The CDR3 bases are TGCAGCGTAGCAACAGTATTAGGGGACACTGAAGCTTTCTTT. Variable domain in full (rest from reference TRBV29-1 and TRBJ1-1): SAVISQKPSRDICQRGTSLTIQCQVDSQVTMMFWYRQQPGQSLTLIATANQGSEATYESGFVIDKFPISRPNLTFSTLTVSNMSPEDSSIYLCSVATVLGDTEAFFGQGTRLTVV.

This clone was recorded a few times. V gene TRBV11-3 combines with J gene TRBJ1-3, with 7 bases matching TRBD1. Trimming removed 3 bases from V and 2 bases from J; junction bases left unmatched: 4. This CDR3 contains 15 residues. Germline loops: CDR1 SGHNT, CDR2 YENEEA. The CDR3 DNA sequence: TGTGCCAGCAGCTTGGGACAGTCCGCTGGAAACACCATATATTTT. The encoded protein is CASSLGQSAGNTIYF.

The CDR3 reads CASSLDRGDYNSPLHF. The CDR3 coding sequence is TGTGCCAGCAGTTTGGACAGGGGTGACTATAATTCACCCCTCCACTTT. The chain links TRBV7-9 to TRBJ1-6, with 9 bases fitting TRBD1. The J segment lost 3 bases and the V segment lost 6 bases, leaving 6 bases of the junction unmatched. Germline V gene sequence: CDR1 SEHNR, CDR2 FQNEAQ (reference sequence). The CDR3 totals 16 residues.

V gene TRBV25-1 combines with J gene TRBJ1-2; D possibly corresponds to TRBD1 (6 bases). Germline loops: CDR1 MGHDK, CDR2 SYGVNS. The CDR3 sequence is 14 residues long. The ends were cut back, 6 bases at V and 0 bases at J, with 11 bases in the middle. The CDR3 coding sequence is TGTGCCAGCAGAGGGGACAACTCTAACTATGGCTACACCTTC. Protein: CASRGDNSNYGYTF.

The V and J genes are TRBV27 and TRBJ1-2; D gene ambiguous. Germline assignment: CDR1 MNHEY and CDR2 SMNVEV (reference sequence). V was pared by 1 base and J by 0 bases, with 9 bases between. The CDR3 contains 15 residues. CDR3 sequence: CASSLYPTANYGYTF. The CDR3, as DNA: TGTGCCAGCAGTTTATACCCCACAGCTAACTATGGCTACACCTTC.

V is TRBV7-6 and J is TRBJ2-1; 9 bases line up with TRBD2. The length of the CDR3 is 17 residues. Germline V CDR1 and CDR2: SGHVS, FNYEAQ. The ends lost 0 bases at V and 8 bases at J; junction bases unmatched: 11. The CDR3 DNA is TGTGCCAGCAGCTTAGCGGGGAGCGGGGGGCCAGGGGATGAGCAGTTCTTC. As protein: CASSLAGSGGPGDEQFF. Drawing the rest from reference TRBV7-6 and TRBJ2-1, the complete variable domain is GAGVSQSPRYKVTKRGQDVALRCDPISGHVSLYWYRQALGQGPEFLTYFNYEAQQDKSGLPNDRFSAERPEGSISTLTIQRTEQRDSAMYRCASSLAGSGGPGDEQFFGPGTRLTVL.

The chain has TRBV9 and TRBJ2-7, with D tentatively TRBD1 (5 bases). Trimming pared 4 bases from V and 3 bases from J, leaving 17 bases between. The CDR3 runs 15 residues. In germline, CDR1 is SGDLS, CDR2 YYNGEE. The DNA for the CDR3 is TGTGCCAGCAGCCCTCGGACAAACCTCATCTACGAGCAGTACTTC. It specifies CASSPRTNLIYEQYF.

The chain employs TRBV9 and TRBJ2-2, with D perhaps TRBD1 (6 bases). The V gene lost 0 bases and the J gene lost 5 bases, with 14 bases spanning the gap. Per germline, CDR1 SGDLS and CDR2 YYNGEE. CDR3 length equals 16 residues. The CDR3 DNA reads TGTGCCAGCAGCGTAGAGGCAGGGGTGAGGACCGGGGAGCTGTTTTTT. Protein sequence: CASSVEAGVRTGELFF.

The chain links TRBV6-5 to TRBJ1-2, with unresolved D. V lost 0 bases and J 9 bases, leaving 14 bases between the germline ends. CDR1 and CDR2 (germline): MNHEY, SVGAGI. The CDR3 covers 14 residues. CDR3 sequence (DNA): TGTGCCAGCAGTTACTCTAAGTATGCGGTCCGCTACACCTTC. Translated, it gives CASSYSKYAVRYTF.

Of note for this clone: The CDR3 end shows no conserved phenylalanine or tryptophan, and so a read error is likely. Because the CDR3's place on the DNA is in doubt, the DNA is left out and the CDR3 is given as listed by TCRdb. The chain joins TRBV2 to TRBJ1-2; TRBD1 is taken as the D call from the table, unchecked against the DNA. The CDR3 sequence runs 12 residues, both termini included. Per germline, CDR1 SNHLY and CDR2 FYNNEI. CDR3 in amino acids: CASSDQTGQKLL.

V usage is TRBV28 and J usage is TRBJ1-4; 8 positions match TRBD1. CDR1 is MDHEN and CDR2 is SYDVKM in the germline V gene. With V trimmed by 5 bases and J by 7 bases, 9 bases remained unmatched. The CDR3 totals 15 residues. CDR3 DNA sequence: TGTGCCAGCAGTCACGACAGGGGTCGGGGTGAAAAACTGTTTTTT. Amino acids: CASSHDRGRGEKLFF.

The rearrangement links TRBV7-9 to TRBJ2-2; D might be TRBD1 (6 bases). V dropped 1 base and J dropped 3 bases, with 6 bases sitting between them. CDR1 is SEHNR and CDR2 is FQNEAQ in the germline V gene (reference sequence). This CDR3 has 14 residues. The CDR3 nucleotides are TGTGCCAGCAGCTTAGGACAGGACACCGGGGAGCTGTTTTTT. Encoded protein: CASSLGQDTGELFF.

The chain combines TRBV18 with TRBJ2-6, with TRBD2 identical over 8 bases. Trimming cost V 3 bases and J 0 bases; bases outside gene matches: 10. The CDR3 sequence is 19 residues long. Germline values: CDR1 KGHSH, CDR2 LQKENI. DNA of the CDR3: TGTGCCAGCTCACCTGGTACTGCGGGGGGCAGCTCTGGGGCCAACGTCCTGACTTTC. This translates into CASSPGTAGGSSGANVLTF.

The chain has TRBV7-9 and TRBJ2-3; no definite D call. The CDR3 is made up of 16 amino acids. V dropped 1 base and J dropped 0 bases, with 11 bases sitting between them. The germline V gene has CDR1 SEHNR and CDR2 FQNEAQ (reference sequence). The CDR3, as DNA: TGTGCCAGCAGCTTAGGGTTAGCTGGAAGCACAGATACGCAGTATTTT. It translates to CASSLGLAGSTDTQYF.